Below are 24 T cell receptor beta chains sequenced from a single sample in a study of STAT5B mutations in CD4+ large granular lymphocyte leukemia. Method: immunoSEQ multiplex PCR; TCRdb's copy keeps in-frame clones and lacks some. The sample shows roughly 34,000 clones, around 76% of them seen only once. The sample was CD4+ T cells from blood buffy coats. The receptors were gathered from a human donor in good health.

This rearrangement joins TRBV20-1 to TRBJ2-3, with no clear D. CDR3 length equals 10 residues. Trimming shortened V by 0 bases and J by 6 bases, and 1 base separated the two germline ends. Germline values: CDR1 DFQATT, CDR2 SNEGSKA (reference sequence). This chain's CDR3 is CSARDDTQYF. In nucleotides, the CDR3 is TGCAGTGCTAGAGATGATACGCAGTATTTT.

The chain carries TRBV7-3 and TRBJ2-3; D is uncertain. CDR1 and CDR2 from the germline V gene are SGHTA and FQGTGA. V lost 2 bases to trimming and J lost 0 bases, with 9 bases between them. CDR3 length: 15 amino acids. Here the CDR3 reads CASSLDDLSTDTQYF. The CDR3, as DNA: TGTGCCAGCAGCTTAGACGACCTGAGCACAGATACGCAGTATTTT. Using reference TRBV7-3 and TRBJ2-3 for the parts outside the CDR3, the full variable domain is GAGVSQTPSNKVTEKGKYVELRCDPISGHTALYWYRQSLGQGPEFLIYFQGTGAADDSGLPNDRFFAVRPEGSVSTLKIQRTERGDSAVYLCASSLDDLSTDTQYFGPGTRLTVL.

The J gene is TRBJ1-1, the V gene TRBV7-3; TRBD1 matches at 7 bases. This CDR3 has 14 residues. Germline loops: CDR1 SGHTA, CDR2 FQGTGA. The junction had 6 bases not matched to a gene; V was cut back by 5 bases and J by 3 bases. In nucleotides, the CDR3 is TGTGCCAGCAGCCGCAGGGGGGTTGACACTGAAGCTTTCTTT. Residues: CASSRRGVDTEAFF.

CDR3 protein: CAISELLAGGTDTQYF. CDR3 nucleotide sequence: TGTGCCATCAGTGAGTTACTAGCGGGAGGCACAGATACGCAGTATTTT. The V call is TRBV10-3, the J call TRBJ2-3; 11 positions match TRBD2. V shed 1 base, J shed 1 base, and the junction held 1 base outside the gene matches. In germline, CDR1 is ENHRY, CDR2 SYGVKD. This CDR3 is built from 16 residues.

This CDR3 is CASSSRPGQGLIQYF. CDR3 coding DNA: TGTGCCAGCAGCTCGAGACCGGGACAGGGACTTATTCAGTACTTC. The chain is built from TRBV5-5 and TRBJ2-4; 9 bases agree with TRBD1. The CDR3 is 15 residues long. The germline V gene has CDR1 SGHKS and CDR2 YYEKEE (reference sequence). V shed 3 bases, J shed 10 bases, and the junction held 11 bases outside the gene matches.

This clone was seen once. The chain uses TRBV7-2 and TRBJ2-1, with D perhaps given as TRBD1 or TRBD2 (5 bases each). The V gene's germline CDR1 is SGHTA and CDR2 FQGNSA. This CDR3 contains 14 residues. V was cut by 3 bases and J by 4 bases, with 10 bases left in between. In DNA form, the CDR3 reads TGTGCCAGCAGCTTCCGGGACGGGTACAATGAGCAGTTCTTC. This gives the protein CASSFRDGYNEQFF.

CDR3 residues: CASSQVAGSDTGELFF. Here the CDR3 DNA reads TGCGCCAGCAGCCAAGTGGCGGGATCGGACACCGGGGAGCTGTTTTTT. J is TRBJ2-2 and V is TRBV4-1; the D gene is possibly TRBD2 (6 bases). The CDR3 has 16 residues. The V and J ends lost 1 base and 3 bases respectively, with 12 bases between them. Germline assignment: CDR1 MGHRA and CDR2 YSYEKL.

V and J are TRBV11-2 and TRBJ2-2; D ambiguous. The CDR3 length is 13 residues. The germline gives CDR1 SGHAT, CDR2 FQNNGV. V lost 1 base, J lost 4 bases, and 4 bases lay in between. The CDR3 sequence: CASSLALTGELFF. The CDR3 DNA follows: TGTGCCAGCAGCTTAGCTCTCACCGGGGAGCTGTTTTTT.

V and J are TRBV5-1 and TRBJ2-1; the D gene is possibly TRBD2 (5 bases). CDR3 size: 16 residues. V was shortened by 4 bases and J by 6 bases, with 20 bases between the two germline ends. Germline V gives CDR1 SGHRS, CDR2 YFSETQ. DNA for the CDR3: TGCGCCAGCAGCCCCGGAAGCGGTAGCCCCGGCAATGAGCAGTTCTTC. This codes for CASSPGSGSPGNEQFF.

V is TRBV5-1 and J is TRBJ2-1; no clear D gene. V lost 2 bases and J 9 bases, leaving 6 bases between the germline ends. This CDR3 comprises 11 residues. Per germline, CDR1 SGHRS and CDR2 YFSETQ. The CDR3 DNA reads TGCGCCAGCAGCTTTGGCGCTGAGCAGTTCTTC. Translating gives CASSFGAEQFF.

This chain joins TRBV19 and TRBJ2-5, with 9 nucleotides matching TRBD2. The germline V gene has CDR1 LNHDA and CDR2 SQIVND (reference sequence). The V segment lost 7 bases and the J segment 5 bases; nucleotides outside the gene matches: 8. The CDR3 covers 14 residues. Written as DNA, the CDR3 is TGTGCCAGTAACGGCGGGAGGGCCGTGGAGACCCAGTACTTC. As protein: CASNGGRAVETQYF.

This clone was counted a few times. The chain has TRBV2 and TRBJ1-1; D might be TRBD1 (5 bases). CDR1 SNHLY and CDR2 FYNNEI come from the germline V gene. The CDR3 covers 15 residues. Trimming shortened V by 4 bases and J by 4 bases, and 16 bases separated the two germline ends. The chain's CDR3 is CASSVRGHGPTEAFF. Written as DNA, the CDR3 is TGTGCCAGCAGTGTTCGTGGACACGGACCCACTGAAGCTTTCTTT. The full variable domain, completed using reference TRBV2 and TRBJ1-1, is EPEVTQTPSHQVTQMGQEVILRCVPISNHLYFYWYRQILGQKVEFLVSFYNNEISEKSEIFDDQFSVERPDGSNFTLKIRSTKLEDSAMYFCASSVRGHGPTEAFFGQGTRLTVV.

There are a few counts of this clone. The gene calls are TRBV10-3 and TRBJ1-5; D unclear. This CDR3 comprises 14 residues. The ends were cut back, 6 bases at V and 0 bases at J, with 9 bases in the middle. CDR1 and CDR2 (germline): ENHRY, SYGVKD. The CDR3, as DNA: TGTGCCATCAGCCAGGAGATTAGCAATCAGCCCCAGCATTTT. Translating it yields CAISQEISNQPQHF.

This chain uses TRBV7-2 with TRBJ2-7; D is unclear. This CDR3 spans 12 amino acids. Germline CDR1 and CDR2: SGHTA and FQGNSA. Deletions cut 5 bases from V and 3 bases from J, with 8 bases between. This CDR3 is CASSPVRYEQYF. The CDR3 nucleotides are TGTGCCAGCAGCCCCGTCCGCTACGAGCAGTACTTC.

The CDR3 DNA reads TGTGCCAGCAGTGGCGGGACTAGCGGTCACAATGAGCAGTTCTTC. It translates to CASSGGTSGHNEQFF. This chain joins TRBV6-6 and TRBJ2-1; 11 bases agree with TRBD2. The germline V gene encodes CDR1 MNHNY and CDR2 SVGAGI (reference sequence). The trim removed 5 bases at V and 5 bases at J, leaving 5 bases unmatched. The CDR3 covers 15 residues.

This clone was counted a few times. The chain couples TRBV7-8 to TRBJ2-1, with 8 bases that match TRBD1. Unmatched junction bases numbered 7, after V lost 4 bases and J lost 2 bases. The CDR3 loop spans 16 amino acids. Germline values: CDR1 SGHVS, CDR2 FQNEAQ. In DNA form, the CDR3 reads TGTGCCAGCAGCTCTCGACAGGGGAAAACCTACAATGAGCAGTTCTTC. Protein: CASSSRQGKTYNEQFF.

This clone was picked up one time. The chain links TRBV18 to TRBJ1-1; D is uncertain. Germline values: CDR1 KGHSH, CDR2 LQKENI. The CDR3 runs 13 residues. V was clipped by 7 bases and J by 1 base, with 10 bases between them. This CDR3 reads CASLITGNTEAFF. CDR3 coding DNA: TGTGCCAGCTTAATTACGGGGAACACTGAAGCTTTCTTT.

V is TRBV6-1 and J is TRBJ2-1; 11 positions match TRBD1. Germline loops: CDR1 MNHNS, CDR2 SASEGT. The V gene end was trimmed by 9 bases and the J gene end by 8 bases; junction bases not matched to a gene: 9. The CDR3 is 14 residues long. The CDR3 spells CASPRDRGMHEQFF. CDR3 nucleotide sequence: TGTGCCAGTCCCCGGGACAGGGGGATGCATGAGCAGTTCTTC.

The chain couples TRBV19 to TRBJ1-6; D uncertain. Trimming stripped 1 base from V and 4 bases from J, with 5 bases between. The CDR3 sequence is 14 residues long. CDR1 and CDR2 (germline): LNHDA, SQIVND (reference sequence). This CDR3 reads CASSIGGYNSPLHF. CDR3 nucleotides: TGTGCCAGTAGTATAGGGGGTTATAATTCACCCCTCCACTTT.

The chain has TRBV12-5 and TRBJ1-2, with D unclear. The germline V gene has CDR1 LGHNT and CDR2 FRNRAP. V lost 2 bases to trimming and J lost 8 bases, with 12 bases between them. The CDR3 runs 13 residues. CDR3 in amino acids: CASGLMETSGYTF. CDR3 DNA sequence: TGTGCTAGTGGTTTGATGGAGACTAGCGGCTACACCTTC.

The genes are TRBV19 and TRBJ2-1, with 8 bases matching TRBD1. There are 14 residues in the CDR3. CDR1 LNHDA and CDR2 SQIVND come from the germline V gene (reference sequence). J gave up 6 bases and V 4 bases, and 5 bases lay outside the gene matches. CDR3 in DNA: TGTGCCAGTAGTAAGCAGGGGGCTGGCAATGAGCAGTTCTTC. Translation gives CASSKQGAGNEQFF.

V is TRBV5-1 and J is TRBJ2-1, with D possibly being TRBD2 (6 bases). The germline CDR1 and CDR2 sequences are SGHRS and YFSETQ. This CDR3 comprises 14 residues. V was cut by 0 bases and J by 8 bases, with 12 bases left in between. The CDR3 nucleotides are TGCGCCAGCAGCTTGGGGGAGCGGGCACATGAGCAGTTCTTC. This codes for CASSLGERAHEQFF.

This chain uses TRBV27 with TRBJ2-7; TRBD1 is a possible D gene (8 bases). Germline V gene lookup returns CDR1 MNHEY and CDR2 SMNVEV (reference sequence). The germline V and J ends were trimmed by 0 bases and 6 bases, with 27 bases remaining between them. The CDR3 loop spans 19 amino acids. CDR3 sequence (DNA): TGTGCCAGCAGTTTATCGAGGACAGGGAGGGGAAGGGGAATGACCGAGCAGTACTTC. This translates into CASSLSRTGRGRGMTEQYF.

The chain has TRBV10-3 and TRBJ2-2; 14 nucleotides match TRBD2. Germline V gene sequence: CDR1 ENHRY, CDR2 SYGVKD. CDR3 length: 16 residues. The junction had 5 bases not matched to a gene; V was cut back by 5 bases and J by 6 bases. The CDR3 here is CAISKPGLAGAGELFF. CDR3 bases: TGTGCCATCAGTAAACCGGGACTAGCGGGAGCCGGGGAGCTGTTTTTT.